These 7 T cell receptor beta chains were all obtained from the same sample, sequenced in a study of OX40 agonist ivuxolimab in advanced cancers. Assay used: immunoSEQ multiplex PCR; TCRdb lists only in-frame clones, some missing. The table has approximately 64,000 clones, around 83% seen once. The specimen was CD4+ or CD8+ T cells sorted from blood, collected in a trial of the OX40 agonist ivuxolimab. These receptor sequences come from an adult with an advanced solid tumor such as melanoma, head and neck, liver or kidney cancer.

V and J are TRBV6-5 and TRBJ1-6; no reliable D call. Germline V gene data show CDR1 as MNHEY and CDR2 as SVGAGI. The CDR3 contains 14 residues. Deletions cut 6 bases from V and 7 bases from J, with 13 bases between. In DNA form, the CDR3 reads TGTGCCAGCAGCGCCCGGATGGAAAATTCACCCCTCCACTTT. Translation gives CASSARMENSPLHF.

The rearrangement links TRBV6-1 to TRBJ2-2, with TRBD2 as a possible D gene (5 bases). This CDR3 comprises 13 residues. The V end lost 8 bases, the J end lost 2 bases, and 9 bases lay between the germline ends. Germline assignment: CDR1 MNHNS and CDR2 SASEGT. CDR3 in amino acids: CASGRVNTGELFF. As DNA, the CDR3 is TGTGCCAGCGGGCGGGTAAACACCGGGGAGCTGTTTTTT.

This clone was counted a single time. The chain uses TRBV6-1 and TRBJ2-4, with D perhaps matching TRBD1 (5 bases). CDR3 length equals 12 residues. V lost 8 bases and J lost 9, with 14 bases in between. Looked up from germline, CDR1 is MNHNS and CDR2 is SASEGT. CDR3 coding DNA: TGTGCCAGCGGTCAGGGCTTCGGCATTCAGTACTTC. This gives the protein CASGQGFGIQYF.

The chain couples TRBV21-1 to TRBJ2-7; TRBD1, the table's D call, lacks a check against the DNA. TRBV21-1 constitutes a pseudogene. The CDR3 extends over 16 amino acids. The CDR3 protein is CASSLTDRGPLYEQYF. The DNA for the CDR3 is TGTGCCAGCAGCCTGACGGACAGGGGCCCTCTCTACGAGCAGTACTTC.

The chain uses TRBV4-1 and TRBJ1-1; D gene unclear. Trimming took off 3 bases at V and 1 base at J, with 9 bases between the two ends. The length of the CDR3 is 14 residues. Germline CDR1 and CDR2: MGHRA and YSYEKL. The CDR3 loop is CASSQPTGNTEAFF. CDR3 in DNA: TGCGCCAGCAGCCAGCCCACGGGGAACACTGAAGCTTTCTTT.

The rearrangement uses TRBV6-5 and TRBJ2-5; maybe TRBD2 (6 bases). Per germline, CDR1 MNHEY and CDR2 SVGAGI. With 2 bases removed from V and 3 bases from J, the gap between germline ends came to 13 bases. The CDR3 runs to 15 residues. CDR3 sequence reads: CASSYTLADKETQYF. DNA for the CDR3: TGTGCCAGCAGTTACACCTTAGCGGATAAAGAGACCCAGTACTTC.

The chain employs TRBV29-1 and TRBJ2-1; D is possibly TRBD1 (6 bases). The CDR3 runs to 13 residues. Germline V gene data show CDR1 as SQVTM and CDR2 as ANQGSEA. Trimming cost V 2 bases and J 3 bases, with 8 bases left between them. As DNA, the CDR3 is TGCAGCGTTGAATCGACAGGCTACAATGAGCAGTTCTTC. Amino acids: CSVESTGYNEQFF.